These 2 T cell receptor beta chains were all obtained from the same sample, sequenced in a study of blood T cell repertoires in COVID-19 (dated by TCRdb to the early 2020s). The library came from the immunoSEQ multiplex PCR assay. The table was pulled from immuneACCESS by TCRdb, which kept in-frame rearrangements only. Such tables lose some clones; where checked, under half of the loss comes from unresolved V genes, and the rest has no known cause. Here the sample has under 200,000 clones; about four fifths occur a single time. Approximately 18% of the sample rests with the top ten. The specimen sequenced was PBMCs or T cells enriched from blood (not recorded which). These receptors were taken from a man aged 55 to 69 who had recovered from COVID-19.

The chain uses TRBV3-1 (or the pseudogene TRBV3-2) and TRBJ2-7; D perhaps matches TRBD2 (6 bases). This CDR3 region has 16 residues. Germline V lookup: CDR1 LGHDT, CDR2 YNNKEL (reference sequence). V was shortened by 3 bases and J by 1 base, with 16 bases between the two germline ends. CDR3 amino acids: CASSQGTSPTSYEQYF. DNA of the CDR3: TGTGCCAGCAGCCAGGGAACTAGCCCGACATCCTACGAGCAGTACTTC.

V and J are TRBV7-2 and TRBJ1-1; TRBD1 might be the D (6 bases). The germline V and J ends were trimmed by 2 bases and 3 bases, with 10 bases remaining between them. In germline, CDR1 is SGHTA, CDR2 FQGNSA. This CDR3 contains 14 residues. CDR3 sequence reads: CASSLSQGYTEAFF. CDR3 DNA: TGTGCCAGCAGCTTATCACAGGGATACACTGAAGCTTTCTTT.